The 12 T cell receptor beta chains given below trace back to one sample, sequenced in a study of identical twins. Each CDR3 protein is one row after TCRdb ran MiXCR on the 5' RACE reads. The sample lists hundreds of thousands of distinct CDR3 sequences, roughly 18% occurring once. In addition, the sample was reused for a study of T cells expressing NK-cell markers.

Specimen: PBMCs. The receptors were sampled from a woman in her late teens or twenties in good health.

This clonotype showed up just a few times. This sequence joins TRBV7-9 and TRBJ2-2, with D possibly TRBD2 on 5 matching bases. V was shortened by 5 bases and J by 5 bases, with 12 bases between the two germline ends. CDR1 and CDR2 from the germline V gene are SEHNR and FQNEAQ (reference sequence). CDR3 length equals 14 residues. The CDR3, as DNA: TGTGCCAGCAGCGCCCCAGGAGGAACCGGGGAGCTGTTTTTT. Its translation is CASSAPGGTGELFF.

A few counts support this clonotype. The chain is built from TRBV7-8 and TRBJ2-7; tentatively, D is TRBD2 (5 bases). The CDR3 loop spans 16 amino acids. From germline, CDR1 is SGHVS and CDR2 FQNEAQ. Trimming pared 5 bases from V and 1 base from J, leaving 18 bases between. The CDR3 sequence is CASSPKRTRPSYEQYF. Written as DNA, the CDR3 is TGTGCCAGCAGCCCAAAGAGGACTCGACCTTCCTACGAGCAGTACTTC.

The V gene is TRBV28, the J gene TRBJ2-7, with D maybe TRBD1 (6 bases). Trimming shortened V by 3 bases and J by 6 bases, and 18 bases separated the two germline ends. The CDR3 is 15 amino acids. Germline V lookup: CDR1 MDHEN, CDR2 SYDVKM. This CDR3 is CASSFLWTAGGEQYF. CDR3 nucleotides: TGTGCCAGCAGTTTTCTATGGACAGCCGGTGGCGAGCAGTACTTC.

This clonotype was counted only a few times. V and J are TRBV6-1 and TRBJ1-5, with a tentative D call TRBD1 (6 bases). The CDR3 extends over 14 amino acids. Trimming pared 6 bases from V and 5 bases from J, leaving 14 bases between. Germline CDR1 and CDR2: MNHNS and SASEGT. The CDR3 loop reads CASSLTGIHQPQHF. The CDR3 DNA reads TGTGCCAGCAGCCTCACAGGGATTCATCAGCCCCAGCATTTT.

The chain links TRBV29-1 to TRBJ1-1; D may be TRBD1 (6 bases). Germline V gene data show CDR1 as SQVTM and CDR2 as ANQGSEA. V lost 4 bases, J lost 0 bases, and 12 bases lay in between. This CDR3 is 14 amino acids long. CDR3 bases: TGCAGCGTTGGCCCGGACAGCCTGAACACTGAAGCTTTCTTT. Translating gives CSVGPDSLNTEAFF.

This clonotype was observed at least ten times. V gene TRBV7-3 combines with J gene TRBJ2-5, with D perhaps matching TRBD1 (6 bases). The CDR3 runs to 13 residues. V was trimmed by 5 bases and J by 3 bases, leaving 10 bases between them. The germline V gene has CDR1 SGHTA and CDR2 FQGTGA. CDR3 residues: CASSPGQKETQYF. For the CDR3, the DNA is TGTGCCAGCAGCCCCGGACAGAAAGAGACCCAGTACTTC.

The V and J genes are TRBV12-3 or TRBV12-4 and TRBJ2-7; TRBD1 or TRBD2 may be the D gene (5 bases each). V lost 4 bases and J lost 0, with 13 bases in between. The CDR3 runs 15 residues. CDR3 DNA sequence: TGTGCCAGCAGTTACCGGGACCGCCCCTCCTACGAGCAGTACTTC. Translating it yields CASSYRDRPSYEQYF.

This clonotype was counted a few times. V usage is TRBV6-5 and J usage is TRBJ2-1, with 8 nucleotides matching TRBD2. CDR1 is MNHEY, CDR2 SVGAGI, per germline. V shed 2 bases and J 5 bases; nucleotides not matched to a gene: 8. This CDR3 is built from 16 residues. The CDR3 sequence is CASSYHNGLADNEQFF. DNA of the CDR3: TGTGCCAGCAGTTACCACAACGGACTAGCTGACAATGAGCAGTTCTTC.

A few counts support this clonotype. The chain joins TRBV7-9 to TRBJ1-1; D is perhaps TRBD1 (6 bases). CDR1 and CDR2 from the germline V gene are SEHNR and FQNEAQ (reference sequence). The ends were cut back, 5 bases at V and 6 bases at J, with 16 bases in the middle. The CDR3 has 14 residues. The DNA of the CDR3 is TGTGCCAGCAGCCCAAAGGGGGGGAAGGCTGAAGCTTTCTTT. Its translation: CASSPKGGKAEAFF.

The chain has TRBV3-1 and TRBJ2-1; 9 nucleotides line up with TRBD1. The CDR3 extends over 20 amino acids. CDR1 LGHDT and CDR2 YNNKEL come from the germline V gene (reference sequence). V gave up 3 bases and J gave up 7 bases; unmatched junction bases: 22. CDR3 nucleotides: TGTGCCAGCAGCCACAAGTATCTCTTTTCCGGGACAGGGCTGAGGAATGAGCAGTTCTTC. Translating it yields CASSHKYLFSGTGLRNEQFF.

This clonotype was found a few times. The chain has TRBV20-1 and TRBJ2-1; 7 positions match TRBD2. V trimming: 5 bases; J trimming: 0 bases; junction bases outside the gene matches: 10. Germline V gene data show CDR1 as DFQATT and CDR2 as SNEGSKA (reference sequence). The CDR3 is made up of 16 amino acids. CDR3 nucleotide sequence: TGCAGTGCTCCCGGGACTACCTCCCCCTCCTACAATGAGCAGTTCTTC. Translating it yields CSAPGTTSPSYNEQFF.

This clonotype was counted ten times or more. The gene calls are TRBV5-1 and TRBJ2-7; 7 positions agree with TRBD1. Germline CDR1 is SGHRS and CDR2 is YFSETQ. Trimming removed 5 bases from V and 6 bases from J; junction bases left unmatched: 8. The CDR3 has 13 residues. CDR3 in DNA: TGCGCCAGCAGGGGACAGTTACTACGCGAGCAGTACTTC. This codes for CASRGQLLREQYF.